This TCR beta chain was identified in a study of blood T cell repertoires in COVID-19. J lost 3 bases, V lost 6 bases, and 11 bases had no gene match. The CDR3 is made up of 17 amino acids. Germline V gene sequence: CDR1 LNHDA, CDR2 SQIVND (reference sequence). Participant reports of clinical history set cohort assignment. The repertoire was sequenced with immunoSEQ multiplex PCR; TCRdb's copy has only in-frame clones and lacks some. Counted here are fewer than 300,000 clones, about four fifths occurring once; the ten biggest clones make up more than 4%. The rearrangement links TRBV19 to TRBJ2-1; 10 bases are a match to TRBD1. Material: PBMCs or T cells enriched from blood (not recorded which). The source is a man aged 35-49 years who had been exposed to COVID-19. The CDR3 sequence is CASRTRPGDRGYNEQFF. The CDR3 DNA reads TGTGCCAGTAGGACTCGCCCGGGGGACAGGGGCTACAATGAGCAGTTCTTC.